The text below deals with one T cell receptor beta chain. The target antigen is unknown. Documented treatment: oral pan-JAK inhibitor, 5-10 mg twice daily. The source of the sample is a study of CD8+ T cells in alopecia areata. Reverse transcription of extracted RNA yielded cDNA, which provided the sequencing template. Repertoires were generated with immunoSEQ multiplex PCR, while TCRdb's copy carries only in-frame clones and drops some. The sample records 150,000 to 250,000 clones, 45% to 65% being singletons. Study results and limitations: Tofacitinib significantly lowered scalp clonality and expanded CD8+ clones among the top 100.

The CDR3 is 13 amino acids. Germline-derived CDR1 and CDR2 are SGHTA and FQGNSA. V lost 3 bases to trimming and J lost 7 bases, with 10 bases between them. The chain joins TRBV7-2 to TRBJ2-1; D may be TRBD2 (6 bases). This material consisted of CD4+ T cells sorted from blood, taken at week 4, from a patient treated with tofacitinib. The receptor was isolated from a human donor with alopecia areata. CDR3 loop: CASSLAGRNEQFF. The CDR3 DNA sequence: TGTGCCAGCAGCTTGGCGGGGAGGAATGAGCAGTTCTTC.